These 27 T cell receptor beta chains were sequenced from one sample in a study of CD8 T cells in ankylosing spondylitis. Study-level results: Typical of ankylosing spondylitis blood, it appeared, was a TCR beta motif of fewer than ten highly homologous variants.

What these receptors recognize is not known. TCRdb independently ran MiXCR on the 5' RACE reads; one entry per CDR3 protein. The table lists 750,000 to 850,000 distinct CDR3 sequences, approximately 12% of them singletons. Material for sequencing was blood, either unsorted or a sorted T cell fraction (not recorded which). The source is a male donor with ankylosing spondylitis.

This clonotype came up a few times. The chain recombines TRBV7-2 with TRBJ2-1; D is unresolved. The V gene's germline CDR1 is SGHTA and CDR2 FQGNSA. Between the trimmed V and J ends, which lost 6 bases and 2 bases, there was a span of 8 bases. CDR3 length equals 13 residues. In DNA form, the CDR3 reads TGTGCCAGCAGGCTCCGGACCTACAATGAGCAGTTCTTC. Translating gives CASRLRTYNEQFF.

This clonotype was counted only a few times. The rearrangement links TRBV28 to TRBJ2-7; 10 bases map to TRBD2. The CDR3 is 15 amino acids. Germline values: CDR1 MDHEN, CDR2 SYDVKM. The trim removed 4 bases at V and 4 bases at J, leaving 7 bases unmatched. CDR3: CASSSPGLASYEQYF. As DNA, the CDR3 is TGTGCCAGCAGTTCTCCGGGACTAGCGTCGTACGAGCAGTACTTC.

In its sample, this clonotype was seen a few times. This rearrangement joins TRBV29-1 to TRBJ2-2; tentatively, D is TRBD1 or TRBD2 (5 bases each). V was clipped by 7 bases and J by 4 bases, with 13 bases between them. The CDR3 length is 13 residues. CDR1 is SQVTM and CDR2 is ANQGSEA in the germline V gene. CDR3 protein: CSGEGQITGELFF. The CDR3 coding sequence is TGCAGCGGAGAGGGGCAGATCACCGGGGAGCTGTTTTTT.

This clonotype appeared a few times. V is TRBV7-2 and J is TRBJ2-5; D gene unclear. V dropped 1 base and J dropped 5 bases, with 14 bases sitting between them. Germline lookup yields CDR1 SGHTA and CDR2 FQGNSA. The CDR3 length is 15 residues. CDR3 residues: CASSLVGAGYETQYF. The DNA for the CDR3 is TGTGCCAGCAGCTTAGTCGGAGCTGGATATGAGACCCAGTACTTC.

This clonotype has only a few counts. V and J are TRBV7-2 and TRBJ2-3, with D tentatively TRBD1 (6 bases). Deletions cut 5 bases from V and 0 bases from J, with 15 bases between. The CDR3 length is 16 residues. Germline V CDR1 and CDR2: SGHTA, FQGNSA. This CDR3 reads CASSTTRTVSTDTQYF. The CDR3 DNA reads TGTGCCAGCAGCACCACAAGGACAGTCAGCACAGATACGCAGTATTTT.

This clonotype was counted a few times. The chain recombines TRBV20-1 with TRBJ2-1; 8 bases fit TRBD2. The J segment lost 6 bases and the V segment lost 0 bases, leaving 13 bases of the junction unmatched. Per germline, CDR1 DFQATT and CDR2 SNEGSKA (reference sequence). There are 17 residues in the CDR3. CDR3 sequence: CSARDTGLAFIRNEQFF. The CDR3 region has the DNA TGCAGTGCTAGAGATACTGGACTAGCTTTTATCCGCAATGAGCAGTTCTTC.

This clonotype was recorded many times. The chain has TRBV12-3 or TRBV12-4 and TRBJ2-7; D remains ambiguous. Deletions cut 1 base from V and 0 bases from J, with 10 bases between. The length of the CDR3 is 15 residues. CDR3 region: CASSLEVGASYEQYF. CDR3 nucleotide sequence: TGTGCCAGCAGTTTAGAGGTCGGAGCCTCCTACGAGCAGTACTTC.

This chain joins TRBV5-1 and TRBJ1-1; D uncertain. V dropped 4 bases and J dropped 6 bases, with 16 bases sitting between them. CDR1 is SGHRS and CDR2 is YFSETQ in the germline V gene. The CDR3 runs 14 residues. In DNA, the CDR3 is TGCGCCAGCAGCGTCGGCCCCTCTGGACCTGAAGCTTTCTTT. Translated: CASSVGPSGPEAFF.

In DNA form, the CDR3 reads TGCAGTGCTAGTCACATCAACAGTGGGCAGTTCTTC. Residues: CSASHINSGQFF. The chain uses TRBV20-1 and TRBJ2-1; D is unclear. Germline V CDR1 and CDR2: DFQATT, SNEGSKA (reference sequence). The ends were cut back, 3 bases at V and 12 bases at J, with 15 bases in the middle. The CDR3 has 12 amino acids.

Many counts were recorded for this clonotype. CDR3 residues: CASSYSPIGETQYF. The CDR3 nucleotides read TGCGCCAGCAGCTATTCCCCGATCGGAGAGACCCAGTACTTC. The chain combines TRBV5-1 with TRBJ2-5; unclear D gene. The CDR3 runs to 14 residues. CDR1 and CDR2 from the germline V gene are SGHRS and YFSETQ. Between the trimmed V and J ends, which lost 3 bases and 4 bases, there was a span of 13 bases. Using reference TRBV5-1 and TRBJ2-5 for the parts outside the CDR3, the full variable domain is KAGVTQTPRYLIKTRGQQVTLSCSPISGHRSVSWYQQTPGQGLQFLFEYFSETQRNKGNFPGRFSGRQFSNSRSEMNVSTLELGDSALYLCASSYSPIGETQYFGPGTRLLVL.

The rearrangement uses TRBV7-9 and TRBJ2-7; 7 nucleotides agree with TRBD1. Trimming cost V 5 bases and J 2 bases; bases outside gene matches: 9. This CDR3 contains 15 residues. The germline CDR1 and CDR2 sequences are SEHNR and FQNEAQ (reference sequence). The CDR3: CASSLRDRATYEQYF. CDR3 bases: TGTGCCAGCAGCCTCCGGGACAGAGCCACCTACGAGCAGTACTTC.

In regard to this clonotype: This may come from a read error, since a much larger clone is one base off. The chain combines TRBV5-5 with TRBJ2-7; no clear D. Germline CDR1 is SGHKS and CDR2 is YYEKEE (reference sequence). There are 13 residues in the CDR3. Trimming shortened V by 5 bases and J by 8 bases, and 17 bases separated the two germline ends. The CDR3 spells CASRVSYSYQQYF. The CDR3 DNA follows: TGTGCCAGCAGGGTATCCTATTCTTACCAGCAGTACTTC.

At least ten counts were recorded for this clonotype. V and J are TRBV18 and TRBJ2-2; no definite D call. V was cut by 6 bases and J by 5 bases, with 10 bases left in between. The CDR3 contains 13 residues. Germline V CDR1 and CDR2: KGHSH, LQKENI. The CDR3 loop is CASSPRQTGELFF. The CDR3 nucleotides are TGTGCCAGCTCTCCAAGGCAAACCGGGGAGCTGTTTTTT.

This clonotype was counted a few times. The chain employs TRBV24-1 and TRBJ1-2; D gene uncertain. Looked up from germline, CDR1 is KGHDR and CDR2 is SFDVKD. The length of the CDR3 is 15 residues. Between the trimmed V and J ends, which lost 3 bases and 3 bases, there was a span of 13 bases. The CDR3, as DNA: TGTGCCACCAGTGATGTCGCGTCCGGGGACTATGGCTACACCTTC. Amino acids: CATSDVASGDYGYTF.

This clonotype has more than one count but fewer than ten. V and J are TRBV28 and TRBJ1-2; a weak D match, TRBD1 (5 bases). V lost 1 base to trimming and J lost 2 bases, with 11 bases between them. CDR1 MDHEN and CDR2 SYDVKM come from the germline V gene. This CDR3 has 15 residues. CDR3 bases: TGTGCCAGCAGTTTATCCGCTTGGGGGAACTATGGCTACACCTTC. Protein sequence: CASSLSAWGNYGYTF.

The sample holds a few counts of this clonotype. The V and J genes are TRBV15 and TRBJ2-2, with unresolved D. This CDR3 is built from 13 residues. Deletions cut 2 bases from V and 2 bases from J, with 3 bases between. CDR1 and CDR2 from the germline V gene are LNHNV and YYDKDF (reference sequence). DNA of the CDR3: TGTGCCACCAGCAGACCTAACACCGGGGAGCTGTTTTTT. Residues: CATSRPNTGELFF.

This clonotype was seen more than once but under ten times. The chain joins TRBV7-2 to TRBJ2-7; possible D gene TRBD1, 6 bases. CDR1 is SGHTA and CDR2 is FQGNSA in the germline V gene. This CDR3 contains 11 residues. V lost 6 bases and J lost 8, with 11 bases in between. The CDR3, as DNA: TGTGCCAGCAGTTCAGGGGATAAGCAGTACTTC. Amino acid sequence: CASSSGDKQYF.

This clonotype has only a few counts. CDR3 loop: CASSQGTDQYF. The CDR3 nucleotides are TGTGCCAGCAGCCAGGGGACAGACCAGTACTTC. The genes are TRBV7-9 and TRBJ2-7; 7 nucleotides match TRBD1. V dropped 5 bases and J dropped 10; count of bases not matched to a gene: 5. The CDR3 has 11 amino acids. Germline CDR1 is SEHNR and CDR2 is FQNEAQ (reference sequence).

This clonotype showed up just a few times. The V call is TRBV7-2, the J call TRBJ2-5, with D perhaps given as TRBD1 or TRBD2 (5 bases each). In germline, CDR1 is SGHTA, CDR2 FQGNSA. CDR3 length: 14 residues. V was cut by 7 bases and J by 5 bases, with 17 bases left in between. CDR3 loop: CASTRSGAAETQYF. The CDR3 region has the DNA TGTGCCAGCACGCGTTCCGGGGCAGCGGAGACCCAGTACTTC.

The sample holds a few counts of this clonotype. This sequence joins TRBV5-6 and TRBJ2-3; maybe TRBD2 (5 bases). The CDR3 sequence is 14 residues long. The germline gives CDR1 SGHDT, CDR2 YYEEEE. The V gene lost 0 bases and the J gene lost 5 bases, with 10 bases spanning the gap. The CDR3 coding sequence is TGTGCCAGCAGCTTGGTGGCCGCGGGAGATACGCAGTATTTT. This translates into CASSLVAAGDTQYF.

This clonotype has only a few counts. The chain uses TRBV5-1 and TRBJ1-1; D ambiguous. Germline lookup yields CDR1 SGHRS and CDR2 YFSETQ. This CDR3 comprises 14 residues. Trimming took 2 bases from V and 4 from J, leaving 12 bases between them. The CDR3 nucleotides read TGCGCCAGCAGCTTCTTGAATGAGGGCACTGAAGCTTTCTTT. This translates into CASSFLNEGTEAFF.

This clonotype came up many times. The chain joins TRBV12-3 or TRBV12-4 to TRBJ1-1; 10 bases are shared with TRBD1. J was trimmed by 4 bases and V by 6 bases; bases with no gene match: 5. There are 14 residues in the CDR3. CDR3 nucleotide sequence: TGTGCCAGCAGCCTGAGGACAGGGGGCACTGAAGCTTTCTTT. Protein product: CASSLRTGGTEAFF.

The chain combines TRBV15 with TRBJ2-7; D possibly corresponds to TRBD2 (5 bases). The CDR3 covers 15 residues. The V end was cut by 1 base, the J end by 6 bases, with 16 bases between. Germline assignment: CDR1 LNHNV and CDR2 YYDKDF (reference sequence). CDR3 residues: CATSRGKGGLGEQYF. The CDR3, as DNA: TGTGCCACCAGCAGAGGAAAAGGAGGCCTCGGCGAGCAGTACTTC.

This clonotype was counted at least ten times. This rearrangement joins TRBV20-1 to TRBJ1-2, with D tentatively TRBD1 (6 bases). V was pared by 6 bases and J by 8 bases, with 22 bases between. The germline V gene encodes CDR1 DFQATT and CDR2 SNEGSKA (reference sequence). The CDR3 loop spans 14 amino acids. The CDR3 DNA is TGCAGTGCCGAACGGACAGCCGCCCGGTACGGCTACACCTTC. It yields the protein CSAERTAARYGYTF.

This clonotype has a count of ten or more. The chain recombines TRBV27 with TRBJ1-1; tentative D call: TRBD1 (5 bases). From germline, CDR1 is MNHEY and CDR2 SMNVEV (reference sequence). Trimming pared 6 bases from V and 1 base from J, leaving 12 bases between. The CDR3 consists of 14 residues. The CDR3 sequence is CASRPQGKNTEAFF. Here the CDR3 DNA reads TGTGCCAGCAGGCCTCAGGGCAAGAACACTGAAGCTTTCTTT.

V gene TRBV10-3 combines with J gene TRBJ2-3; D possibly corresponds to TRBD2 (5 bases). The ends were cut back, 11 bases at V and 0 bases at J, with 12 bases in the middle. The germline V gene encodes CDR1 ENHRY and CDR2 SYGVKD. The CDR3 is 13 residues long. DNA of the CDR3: TGTGCCTACGCGGGTCTTAGCACAGATACGCAGTATTTT. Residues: CAYAGLSTDTQYF.

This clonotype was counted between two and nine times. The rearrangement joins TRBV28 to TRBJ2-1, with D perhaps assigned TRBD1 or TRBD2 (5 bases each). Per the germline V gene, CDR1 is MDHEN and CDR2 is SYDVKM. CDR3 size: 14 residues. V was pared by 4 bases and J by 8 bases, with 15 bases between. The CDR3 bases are TGTGCCAGCAGTTCTCATTTTATGGGGGATGAGCAGTTCTTC. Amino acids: CASSSHFMGDEQFF. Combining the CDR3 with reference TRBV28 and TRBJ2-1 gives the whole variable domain DVKVTQSSRYLVKRTGEKVFLECVQDMDHENMFWYRQDPGLGLRLIYFSYDVKMKEKGDIPEGYSVSREKKERFSLILESASTNQTSMYLCASSSHFMGDEQFFGPGTRLTVL.